Presented here are 2 T cell receptor beta chains from one specimen sequenced in a study of T cell responses to AZD1222 COVID-19 vaccine. Sequenced by immunoSEQ multiplex PCR; TCRdb stores in-frame clones only, minus some. The sample yields 200,000 or so clones, about 92% seen once. Specimen: peripheral blood, collected on day 0 of AZD1222 vaccination. The receptors shown here come from an adult in good health.

The chain couples TRBV2 to TRBJ2-7; D may be TRBD2 (5 bases). Germline V gives CDR1 SNHLY, CDR2 FYNNEI. There are 13 residues in the CDR3. Trimming cost V 4 bases and J 6 bases, with 13 bases left between them. The CDR3 sequence is CASSGTGKVEQYV. CDR3 nucleotides: TGTGCCAGCAGTGGGACGGGGAAAGTCGAGCAGTACGTC.

This sequence joins TRBV11-2 and TRBJ1-1; D possibly corresponds to TRBD1 (6 bases). V lost 5 bases, J lost 2 bases, and 18 bases lay in between. CDR1 is SGHAT, CDR2 FQNNGV, per germline. CDR3 size: 16 residues. CDR3 loop: CASSKLTGAKNTEAFF. DNA for the CDR3: TGTGCCAGCAGCAAACTTACGGGGGCTAAAAACACTGAAGCTTTCTTT.